This TCR beta chain derives from a study of human T cells and chemical hapten exposure. Study-wide background: There were per-sample TCR yield variations, arising mainly from small pooled library volume differences.

Each CDR3 protein is one row after TCRdb ran MiXCR on the 5' RACE reads. The data show about 110,000 distinct CDR3 sequences, approximately 19% seen once. This clonotype occurred a few times. The J segment lost 7 bases and the V segment lost 4 bases, leaving 11 bases of the junction unmatched. Germline assignment: CDR1 DFQATT and CDR2 SNEGSKA (reference sequence). The CDR3 length is 14 residues. The template was total RNA from unfractionated whole blood. The receptor comes from a human donor in good health. This chain joins TRBV20-1 and TRBJ2-7; 9 positions agree with TRBD1. CDR3 DNA sequence: TGCAGTGCTACAAGAAACAGGGGGCCGAGGGAGCAGTACTTC. It codes for CSATRNRGPREQYF.